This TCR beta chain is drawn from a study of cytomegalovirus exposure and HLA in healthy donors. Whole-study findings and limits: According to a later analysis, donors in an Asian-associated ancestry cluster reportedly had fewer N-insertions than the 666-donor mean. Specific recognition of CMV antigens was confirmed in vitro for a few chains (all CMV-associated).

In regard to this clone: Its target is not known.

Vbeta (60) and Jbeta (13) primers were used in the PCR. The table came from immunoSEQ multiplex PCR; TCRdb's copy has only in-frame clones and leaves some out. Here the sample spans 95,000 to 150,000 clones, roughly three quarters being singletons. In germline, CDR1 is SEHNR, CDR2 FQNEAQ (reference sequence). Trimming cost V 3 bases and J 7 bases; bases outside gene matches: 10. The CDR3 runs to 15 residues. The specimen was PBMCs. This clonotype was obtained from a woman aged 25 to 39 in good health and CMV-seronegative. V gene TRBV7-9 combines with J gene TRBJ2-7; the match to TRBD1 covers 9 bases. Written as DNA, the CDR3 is TGTGCCAGCAGCTTGTCCGACAGGGGGTCGGGTGAGCAGTACTTC. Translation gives CASSLSDRGSGEQYF.